This T cell receptor beta chain derives from a study of blood T cell repertoires in COVID-19. Study-wide background: Italy, Spain and the United States were the sources of the convalescent and acute COVID-19 samples.

This CDR3 is 14 amino acids long. Trimming took 1 base from V and 6 from J, leaving 11 bases between them. Germline-derived CDR1 and CDR2 are SGHNT and YENEEA. As originally analysed: For nucleated cells, counts were estimated from reference gene primer amplification. The repertoire was sequenced with immunoSEQ multiplex PCR; TCRdb's copy has only in-frame clones and lacks some. The V and J calls and clone size were taken over from that table, and D and trimming were inferred from the DNA. The repertoire has some 27,000 clones, 65% to 70% of them found once; the top ten carry less than 20%. The sequence derives from a human donor in a cohort sampled during active COVID-19. This rearrangement joins TRBV11-3 to TRBJ2-3; unclear D gene. The source material was peripheral blood. The CDR3 protein is CASSLAKSRDTQYF. As DNA, the CDR3 is TGTGCCAGCAGCTTAGCCAAGTCGCGGGATACGCAGTATTTT.